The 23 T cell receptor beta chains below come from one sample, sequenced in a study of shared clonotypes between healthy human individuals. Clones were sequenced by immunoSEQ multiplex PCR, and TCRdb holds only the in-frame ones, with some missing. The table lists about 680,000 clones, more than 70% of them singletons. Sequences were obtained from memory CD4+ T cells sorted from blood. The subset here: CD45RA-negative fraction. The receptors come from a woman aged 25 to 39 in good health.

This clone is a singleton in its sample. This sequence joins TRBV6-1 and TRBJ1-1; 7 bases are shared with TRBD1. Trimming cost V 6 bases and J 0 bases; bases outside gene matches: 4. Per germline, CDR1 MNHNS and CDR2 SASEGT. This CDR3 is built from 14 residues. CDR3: CASRTRGLNTEAFF. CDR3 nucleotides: TGTGCCAGCAGGACTAGGGGGCTGAACACTGAAGCTTTCTTT.

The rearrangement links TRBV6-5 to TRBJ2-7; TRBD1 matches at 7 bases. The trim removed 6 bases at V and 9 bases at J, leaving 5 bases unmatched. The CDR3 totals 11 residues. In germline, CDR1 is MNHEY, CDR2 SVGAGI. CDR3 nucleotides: TGTGCCAGCAGAAAAGGGGGCGTGCAGTACTTC. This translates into CASRKGGVQYF.

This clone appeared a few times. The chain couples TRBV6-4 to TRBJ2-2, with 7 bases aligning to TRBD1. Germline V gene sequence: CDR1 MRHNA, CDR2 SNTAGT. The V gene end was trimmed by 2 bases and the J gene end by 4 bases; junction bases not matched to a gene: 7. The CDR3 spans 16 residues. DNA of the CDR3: TGTGCCAGCAGTGACCATACAGGGGACGGCACCGGGGAGCTGTTTTTT. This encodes CASSDHTGDGTGELFF.

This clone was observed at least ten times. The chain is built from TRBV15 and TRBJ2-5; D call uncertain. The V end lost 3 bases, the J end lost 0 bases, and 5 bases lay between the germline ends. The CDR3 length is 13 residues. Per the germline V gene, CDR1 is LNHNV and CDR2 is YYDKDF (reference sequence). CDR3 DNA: TGTGCCACCAGCAGGAAGTACCAAGAGACCCAGTACTTC. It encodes CATSRKYQETQYF. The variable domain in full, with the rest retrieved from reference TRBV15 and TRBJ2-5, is DAMVIQNPRYQVTQFGKPVTLSCSQTLNHNVMYWYQQKSSQAPKLLFHYYDKDFNNEADTPDNFQSRRPNTSFCFLDIRSPGLGDTAMYLCATSRKYQETQYFGPGTRLLVL.

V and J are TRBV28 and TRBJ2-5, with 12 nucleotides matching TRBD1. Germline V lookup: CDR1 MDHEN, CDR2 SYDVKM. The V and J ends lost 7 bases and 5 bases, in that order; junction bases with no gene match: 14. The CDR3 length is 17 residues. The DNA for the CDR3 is TGTGCCAGCACCTCCGGGGGGGACAGGGGGCTTGTCGAGACCCAGTACTTC. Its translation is CASTSGGDRGLVETQYF.

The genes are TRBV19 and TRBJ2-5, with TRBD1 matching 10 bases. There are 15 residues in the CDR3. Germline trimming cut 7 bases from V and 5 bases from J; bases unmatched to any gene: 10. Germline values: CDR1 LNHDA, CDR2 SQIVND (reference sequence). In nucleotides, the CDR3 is TGTGCCAGTACGAGGGACAGGGGAGTGGAGGAGACCCAGTACTTC. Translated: CASTRDRGVEETQYF.

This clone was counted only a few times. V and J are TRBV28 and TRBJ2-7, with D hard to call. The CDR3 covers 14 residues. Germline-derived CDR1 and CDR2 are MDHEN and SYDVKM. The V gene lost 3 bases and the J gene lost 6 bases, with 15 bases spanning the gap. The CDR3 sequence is CASSFPLGFAEQYF. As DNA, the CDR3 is TGTGCCAGCAGTTTTCCTCTGGGGTTCGCCGAGCAGTACTTC. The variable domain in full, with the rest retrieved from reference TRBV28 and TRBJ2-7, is DVKVTQSSRYLVKRTGEKVFLECVQDMDHENMFWYRQDPGLGLRLIYFSYDVKMKEKGDIPEGYSVSREKKERFSLILESASTNQTSMYLCASSFPLGFAEQYFGPGTRLTVT.

The CDR3 DNA reads as TGTGCCAGCAGCCGAGATAGCGGGAGGGCCGGTGAGCAGTTCTTC. Translating it yields CASSRDSGRAGEQFF. The chain joins TRBV7-9 to TRBJ2-1; 11 nucleotides agree with TRBD2. CDR3 length equals 15 residues. From germline, CDR1 is SEHNR and CDR2 FQNEAQ (reference sequence). The ends lost 5 bases at V and 9 bases at J; junction bases unmatched: 9.

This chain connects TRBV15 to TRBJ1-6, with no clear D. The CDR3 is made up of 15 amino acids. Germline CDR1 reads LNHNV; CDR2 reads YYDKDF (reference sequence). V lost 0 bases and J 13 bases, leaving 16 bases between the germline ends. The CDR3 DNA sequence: TGTGCCACCAGCAGAGATCAAGGGCTCTCATTGCCCCTCCACTTT. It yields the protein CATSRDQGLSLPLHF.

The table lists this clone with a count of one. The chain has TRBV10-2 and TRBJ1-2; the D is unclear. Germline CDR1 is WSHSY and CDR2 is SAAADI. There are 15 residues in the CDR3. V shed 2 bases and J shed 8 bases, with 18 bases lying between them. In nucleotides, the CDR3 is TGCGCCAGCAGTGAGCATCCCACAAGCCTATGGGGCTACACCTTC. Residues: CASSEHPTSLWGYTF.

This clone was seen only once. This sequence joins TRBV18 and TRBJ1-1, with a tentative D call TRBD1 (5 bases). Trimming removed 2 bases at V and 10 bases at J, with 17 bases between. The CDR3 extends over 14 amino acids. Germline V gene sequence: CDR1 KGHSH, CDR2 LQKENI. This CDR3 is CASSPAGGGQGAFF. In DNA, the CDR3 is TGTGCCAGCTCACCAGCAGGTGGGGGTCAGGGAGCTTTCTTT.

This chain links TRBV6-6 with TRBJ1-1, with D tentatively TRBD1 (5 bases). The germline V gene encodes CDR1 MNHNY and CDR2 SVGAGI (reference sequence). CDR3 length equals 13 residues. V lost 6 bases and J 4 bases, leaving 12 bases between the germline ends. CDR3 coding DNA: TGTGCCAGCAGCCGAGGGGAGGGCACTGAAGCTTTCTTT. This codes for CASSRGEGTEAFF.

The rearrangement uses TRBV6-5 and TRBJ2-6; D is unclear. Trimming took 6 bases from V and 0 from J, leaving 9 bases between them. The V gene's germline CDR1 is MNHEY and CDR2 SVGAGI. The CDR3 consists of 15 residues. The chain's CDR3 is CASRKESSGANVLTF. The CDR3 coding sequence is TGTGCCAGCAGAAAGGAGAGCTCTGGGGCCAACGTCCTGACTTTC.

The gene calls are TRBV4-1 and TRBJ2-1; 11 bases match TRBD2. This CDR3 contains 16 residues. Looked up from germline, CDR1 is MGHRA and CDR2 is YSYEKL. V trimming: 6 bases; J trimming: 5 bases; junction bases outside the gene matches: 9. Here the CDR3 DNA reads TGCGCCAGCAGACAACCGACTAGCGGGAACCACAATGAGCAGTTCTTC. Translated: CASRQPTSGNHNEQFF.

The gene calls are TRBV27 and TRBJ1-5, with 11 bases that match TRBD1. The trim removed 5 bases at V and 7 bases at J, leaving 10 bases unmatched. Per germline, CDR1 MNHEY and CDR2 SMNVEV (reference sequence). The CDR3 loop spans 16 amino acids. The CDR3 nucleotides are TGTGCCAGCAGTCCCATACTGGGACAGGGGGACCAGCCCCAGCATTTT. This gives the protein CASSPILGQGDQPQHF.

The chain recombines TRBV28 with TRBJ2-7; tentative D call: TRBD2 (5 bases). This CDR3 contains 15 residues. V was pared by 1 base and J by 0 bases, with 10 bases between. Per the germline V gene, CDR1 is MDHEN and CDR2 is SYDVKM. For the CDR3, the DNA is TGTGCCAGCAGTTTATCTCTAGCCAACTCCTACGAGCAGTACTTC. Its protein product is CASSLSLANSYEQYF.

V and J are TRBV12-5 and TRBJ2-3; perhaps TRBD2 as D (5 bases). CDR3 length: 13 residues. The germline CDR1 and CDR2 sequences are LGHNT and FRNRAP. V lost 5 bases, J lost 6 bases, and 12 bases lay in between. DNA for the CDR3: TGTGCTAGTGGTAACTCACCGGGGGATACGCAGTATTTT. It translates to CASGNSPGDTQYF.

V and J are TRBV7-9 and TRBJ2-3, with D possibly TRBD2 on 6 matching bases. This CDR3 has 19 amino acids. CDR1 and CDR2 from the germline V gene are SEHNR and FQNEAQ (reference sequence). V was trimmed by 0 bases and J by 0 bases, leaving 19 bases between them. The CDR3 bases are TGTGCCAGCAGCTTAGCGAGGGCTAGCGACTATTCTAGCACAGATACGCAGTATTTT. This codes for CASSLARASDYSSTDTQYF. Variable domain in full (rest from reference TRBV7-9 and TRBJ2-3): DTGVSQNPRHKITKRGQNVTFRCDPISEHNRLYWYRQTLGQGPEFLTYFQNEAQLEKSRLLSDRFSAERPKGSFSTLEIQRTEQGDSAMYLCASSLARASDYSSTDTQYFGPGTRLTVL.

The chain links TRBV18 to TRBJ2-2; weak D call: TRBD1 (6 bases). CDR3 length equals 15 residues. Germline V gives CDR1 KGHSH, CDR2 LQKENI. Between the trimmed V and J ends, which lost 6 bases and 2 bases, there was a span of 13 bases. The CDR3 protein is CASSSSRGNTGELFF. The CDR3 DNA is TGTGCCAGCTCCTCCTCCAGGGGAAACACCGGGGAGCTGTTTTTT.

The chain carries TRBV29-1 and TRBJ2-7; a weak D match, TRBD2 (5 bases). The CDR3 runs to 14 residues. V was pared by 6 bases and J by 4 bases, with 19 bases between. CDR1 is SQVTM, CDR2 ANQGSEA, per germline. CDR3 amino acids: CSVASPGSRYEQYF. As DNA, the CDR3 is TGCAGCGTGGCTTCCCCGGGGAGTAGATACGAGCAGTACTTC.

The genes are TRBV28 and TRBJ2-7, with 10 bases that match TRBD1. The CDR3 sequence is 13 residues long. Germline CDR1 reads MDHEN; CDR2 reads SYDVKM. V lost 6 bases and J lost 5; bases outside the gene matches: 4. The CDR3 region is CASSRQGANEQYF. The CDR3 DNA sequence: TGTGCCAGCAGCCGACAGGGGGCTAACGAGCAGTACTTC. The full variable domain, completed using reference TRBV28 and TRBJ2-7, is DVKVTQSSRYLVKRTGEKVFLECVQDMDHENMFWYRQDPGLGLRLIYFSYDVKMKEKGDIPEGYSVSREKKERFSLILESASTNQTSMYLCASSRQGANEQYFGPGTRLTVT.

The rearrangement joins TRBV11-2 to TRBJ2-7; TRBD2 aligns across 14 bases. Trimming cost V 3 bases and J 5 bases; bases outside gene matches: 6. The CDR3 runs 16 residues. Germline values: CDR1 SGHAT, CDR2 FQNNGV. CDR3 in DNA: TGTGCCAGCAGCTTGTCGGGACTAGCGGGAGTAAACGAGCAGTACTTC. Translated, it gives CASSLSGLAGVNEQYF.

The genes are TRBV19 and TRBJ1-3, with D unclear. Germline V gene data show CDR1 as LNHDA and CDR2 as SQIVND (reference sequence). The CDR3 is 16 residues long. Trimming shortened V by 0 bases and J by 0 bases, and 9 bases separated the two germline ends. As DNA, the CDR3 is TGTGCCAGTAGTATAGAAGCACTGAGCTCTGGAAACACCATATATTTT. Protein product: CASSIEALSSGNTIYF.